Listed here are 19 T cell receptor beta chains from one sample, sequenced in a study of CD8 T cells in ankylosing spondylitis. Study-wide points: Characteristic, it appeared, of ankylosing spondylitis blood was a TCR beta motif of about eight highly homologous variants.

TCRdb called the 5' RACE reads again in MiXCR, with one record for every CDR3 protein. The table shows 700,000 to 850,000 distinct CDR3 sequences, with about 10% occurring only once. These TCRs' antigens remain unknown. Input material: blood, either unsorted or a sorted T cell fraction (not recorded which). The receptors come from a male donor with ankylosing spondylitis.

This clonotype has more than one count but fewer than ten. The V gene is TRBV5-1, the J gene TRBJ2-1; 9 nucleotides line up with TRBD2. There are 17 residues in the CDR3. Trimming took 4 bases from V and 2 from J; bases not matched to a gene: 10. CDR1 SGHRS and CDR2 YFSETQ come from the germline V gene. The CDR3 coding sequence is TGCGCCAGCAGCCGTTCCATTAGCGGGAGTACCTACAATGAGCAGTTCTTC. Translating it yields CASSRSISGSTYNEQFF.

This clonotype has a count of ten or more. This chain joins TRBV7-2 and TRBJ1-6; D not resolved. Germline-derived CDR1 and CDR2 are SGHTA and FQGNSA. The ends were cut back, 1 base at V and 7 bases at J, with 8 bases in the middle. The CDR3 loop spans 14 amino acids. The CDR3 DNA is TGTGCCAGCAGCTTAGAGCAGCCAAATTCACCCCTCCACTTT. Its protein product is CASSLEQPNSPLHF. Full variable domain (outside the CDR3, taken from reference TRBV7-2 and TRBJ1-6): GAGVSQSPSNKVTEKGKDVELRCDPISGHTALYWYRQSLGQGLEFLIYFQGNSAPDKSGLPSDRFSAERTGGSVSTLTIQRTQQEDSAVYLCASSLEQPNSPLHFGNGTRLTVT.

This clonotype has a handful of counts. CDR3 nucleotides: TGCAGTGCTGTAGAGACAGGGGACCCCTACGAGCAGTACTTC. Its translation: CSAVETGDPYEQYF. The chain uses TRBV20-1 and TRBJ2-7; TRBD1 matches at 8 bases. V was pared by 5 bases and J by 2 bases, with 8 bases of the junction left unmatched. Germline V gives CDR1 DFQATT, CDR2 SNEGSKA (reference sequence). This CDR3 has 14 residues.

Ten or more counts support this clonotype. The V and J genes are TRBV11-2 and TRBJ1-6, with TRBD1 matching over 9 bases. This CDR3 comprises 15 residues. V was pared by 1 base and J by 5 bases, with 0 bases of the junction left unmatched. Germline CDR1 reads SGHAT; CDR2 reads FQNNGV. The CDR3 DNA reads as TGTGCCAGCAGCTTAGGACAGGGGGATAATTCACCCCTCCACTTT. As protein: CASSLGQGDNSPLHF.

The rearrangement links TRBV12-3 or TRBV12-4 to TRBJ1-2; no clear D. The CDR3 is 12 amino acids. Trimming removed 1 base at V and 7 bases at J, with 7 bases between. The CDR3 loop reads CASSLGASGYTF. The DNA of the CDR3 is TGTGCCAGCAGTTTAGGAGCCAGTGGCTACACCTTC.

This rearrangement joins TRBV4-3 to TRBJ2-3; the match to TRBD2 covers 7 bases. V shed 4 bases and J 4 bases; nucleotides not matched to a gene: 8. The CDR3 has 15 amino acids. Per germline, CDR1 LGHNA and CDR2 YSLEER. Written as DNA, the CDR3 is TGCGCCAGCAGCCCCGTTCGGGGGGAGGCAGATACGCAGTATTTT. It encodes CASSPVRGEADTQYF.

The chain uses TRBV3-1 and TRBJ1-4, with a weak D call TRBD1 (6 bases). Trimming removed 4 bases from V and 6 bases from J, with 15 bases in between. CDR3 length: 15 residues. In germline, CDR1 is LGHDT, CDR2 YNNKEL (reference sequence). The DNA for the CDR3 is TGTGCCAGCAGCCCCAGGACAGCTTGGGATGAAAAACTGTTTTTT. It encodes CASSPRTAWDEKLFF.

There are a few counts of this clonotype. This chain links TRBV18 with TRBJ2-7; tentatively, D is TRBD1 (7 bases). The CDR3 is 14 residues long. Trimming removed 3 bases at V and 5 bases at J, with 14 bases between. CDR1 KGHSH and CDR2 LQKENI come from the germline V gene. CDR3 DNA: TGTGCCAGCTCACCGGTAGCAGGGGGGCACGAGCAGTACTTC. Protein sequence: CASSPVAGGHEQYF.

As DNA, the CDR3 is TGTGCCAGCATCCTAGCGGTGGGGGAGACCCAGTACTTC. Its protein product is CASILAVGETQYF. The chain recombines TRBV2 with TRBJ2-5; 7 bases are a match to TRBD2. CDR1 is SNHLY and CDR2 is FYNNEI in the germline V gene. The CDR3 has 13 amino acids. J was trimmed by 5 bases and V by 7 bases; bases with no gene match: 7.

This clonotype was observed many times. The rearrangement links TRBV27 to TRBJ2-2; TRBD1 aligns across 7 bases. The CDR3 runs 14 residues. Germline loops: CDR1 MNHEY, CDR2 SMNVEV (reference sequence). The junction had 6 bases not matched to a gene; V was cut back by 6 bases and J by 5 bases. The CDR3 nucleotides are TGTGCCAGCAGGAGACAGGGCCGGACCGGGGAGCTGTTTTTT. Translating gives CASRRQGRTGELFF.

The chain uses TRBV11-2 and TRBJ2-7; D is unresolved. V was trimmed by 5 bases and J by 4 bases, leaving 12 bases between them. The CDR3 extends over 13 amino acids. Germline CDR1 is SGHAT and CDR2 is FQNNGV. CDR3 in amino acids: CASSGVVGYEQYF. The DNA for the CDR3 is TGTGCCAGCAGCGGCGTCGTAGGGTACGAGCAGTACTTC.

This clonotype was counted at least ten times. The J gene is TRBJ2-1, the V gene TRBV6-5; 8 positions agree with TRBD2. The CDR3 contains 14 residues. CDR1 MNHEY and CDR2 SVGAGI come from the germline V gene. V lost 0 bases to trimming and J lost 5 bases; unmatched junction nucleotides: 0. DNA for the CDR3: TGTGCCAGCAGTTACTCTAGCGGGAACAATGAGCAGTTCTTC. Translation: CASSYSSGNNEQFF.

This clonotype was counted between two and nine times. The CDR3 here is CASSQNWAAASYEQYF. The CDR3 DNA reads as TGTGCCAGCAGTCAAAACTGGGCAGCCGCCTCCTACGAGCAGTACTTC. The rearrangement links TRBV3-1 to TRBJ2-7; D is undetermined. Germline V gives CDR1 LGHDT, CDR2 YNNKEL (reference sequence). The CDR3 is made up of 16 amino acids. V dropped 6 bases and J dropped 0 bases, with 18 bases sitting between them.

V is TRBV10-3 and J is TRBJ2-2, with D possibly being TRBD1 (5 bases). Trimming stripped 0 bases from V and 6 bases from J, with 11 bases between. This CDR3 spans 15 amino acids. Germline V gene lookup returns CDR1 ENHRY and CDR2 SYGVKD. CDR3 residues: CAISESFRAAGELFF. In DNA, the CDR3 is TGTGCCATCAGTGAGTCGTTCAGGGCGGCCGGGGAGCTGTTTTTT.

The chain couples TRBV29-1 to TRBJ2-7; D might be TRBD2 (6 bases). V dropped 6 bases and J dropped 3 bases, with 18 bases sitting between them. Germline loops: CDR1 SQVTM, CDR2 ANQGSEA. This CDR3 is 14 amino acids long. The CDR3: CSVTGGKGGYEQYF. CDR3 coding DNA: TGCAGCGTAACGGGCGGGAAGGGCGGCTACGAGCAGTACTTC.

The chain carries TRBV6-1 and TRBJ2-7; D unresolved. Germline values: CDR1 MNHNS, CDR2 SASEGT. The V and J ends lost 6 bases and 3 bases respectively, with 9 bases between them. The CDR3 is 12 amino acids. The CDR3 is CASRETYYEQYF. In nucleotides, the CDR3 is TGTGCCAGCAGAGAGACGTACTACGAGCAGTACTTC.

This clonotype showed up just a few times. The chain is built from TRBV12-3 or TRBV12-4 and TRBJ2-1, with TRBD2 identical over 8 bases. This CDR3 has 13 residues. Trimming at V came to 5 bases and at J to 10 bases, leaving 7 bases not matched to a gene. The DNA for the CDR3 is TGTGCCAGCAGTCAGATAGCGGGGAACGAGCAGTTCTTC. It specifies CASSQIAGNEQFF.

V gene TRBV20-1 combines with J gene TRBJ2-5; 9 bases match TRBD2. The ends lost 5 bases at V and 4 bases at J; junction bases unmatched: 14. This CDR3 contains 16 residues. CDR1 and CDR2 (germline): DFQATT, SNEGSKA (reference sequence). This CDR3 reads CSARSFRAGGGETQYF. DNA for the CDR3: TGCAGTGCTCGGTCCTTCAGAGCGGGAGGCGGAGAGACCCAGTACTTC.

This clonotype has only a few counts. CDR3 amino acids: CASSRGGASGNTIYF. The CDR3 bases are TGTGCCAGCAGCCGAGGGGGGGCGTCTGGAAACACCATATATTTT. The J gene is TRBJ1-3, the V gene TRBV7-2, with a tentative D call TRBD1 (6 bases). Germline V gives CDR1 SGHTA, CDR2 FQGNSA. V was clipped by 5 bases and J by 1 base, with 12 bases between them. CDR3 length: 15 amino acids. Together with reference TRBV7-2 and TRBJ1-3, the CDR3 gives the full variable domain: GAGVSQSPSNKVTEKGKDVELRCDPISGHTALYWYRQSLGQGLEFLIYFQGNSAPDKSGLPSDRFSAERTGGSVSTLTIQRTQQEDSAVYLCASSRGGASGNTIYFGEGSWLTVV.